This T cell receptor (beta chain) stems from a study of T cell responses to AZD1222 COVID-19 vaccine. Study outcomes and limitations: Possibly, clonal diversity was underestimated; donors were largely white British and included more females. Reports indicate that nearly half of spike-specific TCRs are directed at unmutated variant regions. AZD1222 recipients seropositive at baseline numbered only five to seven.

About this clone itself: Antigen unknown.

Using immunoSEQ multiplex PCR, the repertoire was profiled, and TCRdb retains in-frame clones only, with some absent. The profile covers some 150,000 clones, with approximately 88% appearing a single time and about 3.7% taken by the ten largest. The source was peripheral blood, collected on day 0 of MenACWY control vaccination. The sequence was collected from an adult in good health.

CDR3 sequence: CASREVGQRGAFF. CDR3 nucleotides: TGTGCCAGCAGAGAAGTAGGACAACGCGGAGCTTTCTTT. The chain is built from TRBV12-3 or TRBV12-4 and TRBJ1-1; D might be TRBD1 (5 bases). Trimming removed 6 bases from V and 10 bases from J, with 18 bases in between. The CDR3 length is 13 residues.